This is a list of T cell receptor beta chains from one sample in a study of technical replicates of blood from a few donors. Produced via immunoSEQ multiplex PCR; TCRdb's table is partial and in-frame only. The data show 75,000 to 90,000 clones, around 90% seen once. The sequencing sample was made of T cells isolated from PBMCs. Receptors were obtained from a human donor in good health. Both conserved end residues are part of each CDR3. Each record gives: clone size, D gene, V gene, J gene, CDR3 protein, CDR3 DNA. A D gene is named only where the DNA matches it firmly. Clone size is given for some rows only: seen once, a few or many times, or a class if the clone is expanded.

size: -
D: TRBD2
V: TRBV7-9
J: TRBJ2-1
CDR3: CASSSLAGGAYEQFF
DNA: TGTGCCAGCAGCTCACTAGCGGGAGGAGCGTATGAGCAGTTCTTC

size: -
D: TRBD1
V: TRBV7-2
J: TRBJ2-1
CDR3: CASSFRDRESYNEQFF
DNA: TGTGCCAGCAGCTTCCGGGACAGGGAGTCCTACAATGAGCAGTTCTTC

size: -
D: TRBD1
V: TRBV15
J: TRBJ1-5
CDR3: CATSRGRTGVNQPQHF
DNA: TGTGCCACCAGCAGAGGGAGGACAGGAGTCAATCAGCCCCAGCATTTT

size: -
D: -
V: TRBV4-3
J: TRBJ2-7
CDR3: CASSQDPVSYEQYF
DNA: TGCGCCAGCAGCCAAGACCCGGTAAGCTACGAGCAGTACTTC

size: -
D: TRBD1
V: TRBV5-6
J: TRBJ1-2
CDR3: CASSLDRGNGYTF
DNA: TGTGCCAGCAGCTTGGACAGGGGTAACGGCTACACCTTC

size: once
D: -
V: TRBV10-3
J: TRBJ2-2
CDR3: CAISIVAGELFF
DNA: TGTGCCATCAGTATAGTTGCCGGGGAGCTGTTTTTT

size: -
D: TRBD2
V: TRBV4-3
J: TRBJ2-7
CDR3: CASSQDSPGREGPYEQYF
DNA: TGCGCCAGCAGCCAAGACTCCCCTGGGCGGGAGGGCCCCTACGAGCAGTACTTC

size: once
D: TRBD2
V: TRBV5-1
J: TRBJ2-7
CDR3: CASSDVAGVYYEQYF
DNA: TGCGCCAGCAGCGACGTAGCGGGAGTTTACTACGAGCAGTACTTC

size: -
D: TRBD2
V: TRBV5-1
J: TRBJ2-3
CDR3: CASRTSGLTDTQYF
DNA: TGCGCCAGCCGGACTAGCGGCCTCACAGATACGCAGTATTTT

size: -
D: -
V: TRBV7-9
J: TRBJ1-2
CDR3: CASSSGPFNYGYTF
DNA: TGTGCCAGCAGCTCAGGGCCGTTTAACTATGGCTACACCTTC

size: -
D: TRBD2
V: TRBV11-3
J: TRBJ2-7
CDR3: CASSPGLAGVYEQYF
DNA: TGTGCCAGCAGCCCTGGACTAGCGGGGGTTTACGAGCAGTACTTC

size: -
D: TRBD1
V: TRBV4-3
J: TRBJ2-2
CDR3: CASSQVYGQGTNTGELFF
DNA: TGCGCCAGCAGCCAAGTATATGGACAGGGGACGAACACCGGGGAGCTGTTTTTT

size: -
D: -
V: TRBV7-2
J: TRBJ2-6
CDR3: CASGIGGAGANVLTF
DNA: TGTGCCAGCGGAATAGGAGGAGCTGGGGCCAACGTCCTGACTTTC

size: once
D: TRBD2
V: TRBV5-1
J: TRBJ2-1
CDR3: CASSVTGTSYNEQFF
DNA: TGCGCCAGCAGCGTAACCGGGACTAGCTACAATGAGCAGTTCTTC

size: -
D: -
V: TRBV5-1
J: TRBJ2-7
CDR3: CASSQGMAYEQYF
DNA: TGCGCCAGCAGCCAGGGGATGGCCTACGAGCAGTACTTC

size: -
D: TRBD1
V: TRBV6-5
J: TRBJ1-1
CDR3: CASRGTGTANTEAFF
DNA: TGTGCCAGCAGGGGAACAGGGACAGCGAACACTGAAGCTTTCTTT

size: once
D: -
V: TRBV29-1
J: TRBJ2-3
CDR3: CSGERQGTDTQYF
DNA: TGCAGCGGGGAGAGACAGGGCACAGATACGCAGTATTTT

size: -
D: -
V: TRBV21-1
J: TRBJ2-1
CDR3: CAPRVVGKCEQFF
DNA: TGTGCCCCCAGGGTGGTGGGGAAATGTGAGCAGTTCTTC

size: -
D: -
V: TRBV27
J: TRBJ2-3
CDR3: CASSVIEQGGDTQYF
DNA: TGTGCCAGCAGTGTCATCGAACAGGGGGGGGATACGCAGTATTTT

size: -
D: TRBD1
V: TRBV7-9
J: TRBJ2-5
CDR3: CASLDREETQYF
DNA: TGTGCCAGCTTGGACAGGGAAGAGACCCAGTACTTC

size: -
D: TRBD2
V: TRBV11-2
J: TRBJ2-3
CDR3: CASSSPTSSGTDTQYF
DNA: TGTGCCAGCAGCTCTCCGACTAGCAGCGGCACAGATACGCAGTATTTT

size: -
D: TRBD1
V: TRBV5-1
J: TRBJ1-1
CDR3: CASSPFTGTAGMNTEAFF
DNA: TGCGCCAGCAGCCCATTCACTGGGACAGCGGGTATGAACACTGAAGCTTTCTTT

size: once
D: -
V: TRBV7-8
J: TRBJ2-1
CDR3: CASSPGGDEQFF
DNA: TGTGCCAGCAGCCCCGGCGGCGATGAGCAGTTCTTC

size: -
D: -
V: TRBV5-4
J: TRBJ2-1
CDR3: CASSLLTSEGWFF
DNA: TGTGCCAGCAGCTTACTGACTAGTGAGGGTTGGTTCTTC

size: -
D: TRBD1
V: TRBV6-1
J: TRBJ1-1
CDR3: CATAGQRNTEAFF
DNA: TGTGCCACCGCGGGACAGCGAAACACTGAAGCTTTCTTT

size: -
D: TRBD1
V: TRBV6-6
J: TRBJ1-2
CDR3: CASRRTGGNYGYTF
DNA: TGTGCCAGCAGGAGGACAGGAGGTAACTATGGCTACACCTTC

size: -
D: TRBD1
V: TRBV6-5
J: TRBJ2-7
CDR3: CASRPAGGLEQYF
DNA: TGTGCCAGCAGACCCGCAGGGGGCCTGGAGCAGTACTTC

size: -
D: -
V: TRBV28
J: TRBJ1-5
CDR3: CASSASLGNQPQHF
DNA: TGTGCCAGCAGTGCCAGTCTCGGCAATCAGCCCCAGCATTTT

size: -
D: TRBD2
V: TRBV9
J: TRBJ2-1
CDR3: CASGLAGVNEQFF
DNA: TGTGCCAGCGGACTAGCGGGAGTCAATGAGCAGTTCTTC

size: once
D: TRBD2
V: TRBV9
J: TRBJ2-2
CDR3: CASSGRLAGVNTGELFF
DNA: TGTGCCAGCAGCGGCCGACTAGCGGGAGTAAACACCGGGGAGCTGTTTTTT

size: -
D: -
V: TRBV28
J: TRBJ1-5
CDR3: CASRPQDSPLYQPQHF
DNA: TGTGCCAGCAGACCCCAGGACAGTCCCTTGTATCAGCCCCAGCATTTT

size: -
D: -
V: TRBV7-3
J: TRBJ2-1
CDR3: CASSHRDTRSYNEQFF
DNA: TGTGCCAGCAGCCACCGGGACACCAGATCCTACAATGAGCAGTTCTTC

size: -
D: -
V: TRBV21-1
J: TRBJ2-1
CDR3: CASRRINEQFF
DNA: TGTGCCAGCAGGAGGATAAATGAGCAGTTCTTC

size: -
D: -
V: TRBV28
J: TRBJ1-1
CDR3: CASSFSVTREAEAFF
DNA: TGTGCCAGCAGTTTCTCGGTAACAAGGGAGGCTGAAGCTTTCTTT